Detailed here is one T cell receptor beta chain. The ends were cut back, 0 bases at V and 4 bases at J, with 5 bases in the middle. CDR1 is SGHRS and CDR2 is YFSETQ in the germline V gene. This CDR3 contains 13 residues. Sequenced by immunoSEQ multiplex PCR; TCRdb stores in-frame clones only, minus some. Of approximately 150,000 clones in the sample, roughly 90% were seen once. This record belongs to a study of T cell responses to AZD1222 COVID-19 vaccine. The input for sequencing was peripheral blood, taken on day 0 of AZD1222 vaccination. The J gene is TRBJ1-5, the V gene TRBV5-1; D ambiguous. The receptor was derived from an adult in good health. CDR3 loop: CASSLGPNQPQHF. The CDR3 DNA sequence: TGCGCCAGCAGCTTGGGCCCAAATCAGCCCCAGCATTTT.